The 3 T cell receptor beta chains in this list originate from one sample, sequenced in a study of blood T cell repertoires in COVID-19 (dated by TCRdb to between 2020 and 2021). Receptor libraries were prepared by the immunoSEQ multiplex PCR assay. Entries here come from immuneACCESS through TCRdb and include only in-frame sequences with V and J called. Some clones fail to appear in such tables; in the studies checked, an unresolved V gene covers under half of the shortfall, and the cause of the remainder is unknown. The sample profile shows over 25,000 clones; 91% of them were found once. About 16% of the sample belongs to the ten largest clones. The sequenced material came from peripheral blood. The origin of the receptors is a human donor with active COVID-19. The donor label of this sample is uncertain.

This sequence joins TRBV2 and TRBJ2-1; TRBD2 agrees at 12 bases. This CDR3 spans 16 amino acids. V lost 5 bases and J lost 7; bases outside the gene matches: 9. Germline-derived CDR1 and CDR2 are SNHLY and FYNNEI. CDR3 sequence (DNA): TGTGCCAGCAGTTTCCTTCTAGCGGGGGGGCAGAATGAGCAGTTCTTC. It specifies CASSFLLAGGQNEQFF.

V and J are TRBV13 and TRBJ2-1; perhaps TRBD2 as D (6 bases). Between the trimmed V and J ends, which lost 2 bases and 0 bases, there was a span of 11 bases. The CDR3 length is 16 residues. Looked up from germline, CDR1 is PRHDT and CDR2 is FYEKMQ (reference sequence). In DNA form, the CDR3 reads TGTGCCAGCAGCTTATTTTCCGGGGGCTCCTACAATGAGCAGTTCTTC. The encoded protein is CASSLFSGGSYNEQFF.

CDR3 coding DNA: TGTGCCAGCAGCGGGCAGGGTAGCAATCAGCCCCAGCATTTT. Its translation is CASSGQGSNQPQHF. The rearrangement joins TRBV9 to TRBJ1-5, with D tentatively TRBD1 (5 bases). V shed 3 bases and J shed 0 bases, with 7 bases lying between them. From germline, CDR1 is SGDLS and CDR2 YYNGEE. The CDR3 consists of 14 residues. Full variable domain (remainder filled in from reference TRBV9 and TRBJ1-5): DSGVTQTPKHLITATGQRVTLRCSPRSGDLSVYWYQQSLDQGLQFLIQYYNGEERAKGNILERFSAQQFPDLHSELNLSSLELGDSALYFCASSGQGSNQPQHFGDGTRLSIL.